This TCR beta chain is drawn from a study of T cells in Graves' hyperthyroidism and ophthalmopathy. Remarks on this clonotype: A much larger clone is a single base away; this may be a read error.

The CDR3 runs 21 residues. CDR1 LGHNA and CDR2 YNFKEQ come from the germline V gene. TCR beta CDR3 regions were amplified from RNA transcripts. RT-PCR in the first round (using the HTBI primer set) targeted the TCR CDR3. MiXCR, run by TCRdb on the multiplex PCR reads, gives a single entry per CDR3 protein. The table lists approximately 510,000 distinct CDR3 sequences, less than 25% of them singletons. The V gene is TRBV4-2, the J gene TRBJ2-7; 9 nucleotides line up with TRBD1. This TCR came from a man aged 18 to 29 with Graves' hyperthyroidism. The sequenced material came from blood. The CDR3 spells CASSQQESVVNRGRRTYEQCF. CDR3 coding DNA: TGTGCCAGCAGCCAACAAGAAAGTGTGGTAAACAGGGGGCGTAGGACCTACGAGCAGTGCTTC.